These T cell receptor beta chains were read from a single sample in a study of cytomegalovirus exposure and HLA in healthy donors. The repertoire was sequenced with immunoSEQ multiplex PCR; TCRdb's copy has only in-frame clones and lacks some. The data show about 110,000 clones, 65% to 85% seen once. Sequenced sample: PBMCs. The receptors originated from a young man in good health and CMV-seronegative. Each CDR3 is given with its conserved first and last residue. A D gene is named only where the DNA matches it firmly. Clone size is shown for a subset of rows, as once, few, many or a class of expanded clone.

D gene | CDR3 length | J gene | V gene | clone size | CDR3 DNA | CDR3 protein
TRBD1 | 15 | TRBJ2-2 | TRBV9 | NA | TGTGCCAGCAGCGTGACAGGGGTGAGAACCGGGGAGCTGTTTTTT | CASSVTGVRTGELFF
NA | 12 | TRBJ2-2 | TRBV4-3 | NA | TGCGCCAGCAGCCAAGCGGCCGGGGAGCTGTTTTTT | CASSQAAGELFF
TRBD1 | 15 | TRBJ1-6 | TRBV6-6 | NA | TGTGCCAGCAGTACGGGGACAGTAAATAATTCACCCCTCCACTTT | CASSTGTVNNSPLHF
TRBD1 | 15 | TRBJ2-4 | TRBV2 | NA | TGTGCCAGCAGCTCACTTGACAGGGCTGGAAACATTCAGTACTTC | CASSSLDRAGNIQYF
TRBD1 | 14 | TRBJ1-5 | TRBV19 | NA | TGTGCCAGTAGTATGTTGAGGGGGCGACAGCCCCAGCATTTT | CASSMLRGRQPQHF
TRBD1 | 15 | TRBJ2-7 | TRBV9 | few | TGTGCCAGCAGCCCACATCGACAGGGGACCTACGAGCAGTACTTC | CASSPHRQGTYEQYF
NA | 13 | TRBJ1-1 | TRBV27 | NA | TGTGCCAGCAGTTTAATTATGGAGGCTGAAGCTTTCTTT | CASSLIMEAEAFF
TRBD2 | 14 | TRBJ2-3 | TRBV5-4 | NA | TGTGCCAGCAGCTCCGGGACTAGCGGGGATACGCAGTATTTT | CASSSGTSGDTQYF
NA | 15 | TRBJ1-5 | TRBV5-5 | NA | TGTGCCAGCAGCTTGGGGACAATTAGCAATCAGCCCCAGCATTTT | CASSLGTISNQPQHF
NA | 14 | TRBJ1-3 | TRBV27 | NA | TGTGCCAGCAGTTCCGGGACAATAGGAAACACCATATATTTT | CASSSGTIGNTIYF
NA | 15 | TRBJ2-2 | TRBV6-5 | NA | TGTGCCAGCAAACCACAGGCTGCGAACACCGGGGAGCTGTTTTTT | CASKPQAANTGELFF
NA | 14 | TRBJ2-1 | TRBV28 | NA | TGTGCCAGCAGTTTGGGGAGCTCCTACAATGAGCAGTTCTTC | CASSLGSSYNEQFF
TRBD1 | 18 | TRBJ2-7 | TRBV5-6 | NA | TGTGCCAGCAGCTTGGCTCCCTGGACAGGGGGCTTCTCCTACGAGCAGTACTTC | CASSLAPWTGGFSYEQYF
NA | 15 | TRBJ1-1 | TRBV19 | NA | TGTGCCAGTAGTCTAAACCGCCATGTGAACACTGAAGCTTTCTTT | CASSLNRHVNTEAFF
TRBD1 | 15 | TRBJ1-5 | TRBV11-2 | NA | TGTGCCAGCAGCACCGGGACAGGGGACAATCAGCCCCAGCATTTT | CASSTGTGDNQPQHF
TRBD1 | 13 | TRBJ1-5 | TRBV7-2 | once | TGTGCCAGCAGCCCCCAGGGGGATCAGCCCCAGCATTTT | CASSPQGDQPQHF
TRBD1 | 15 | TRBJ1-1 | TRBV4-3 | NA | TGCGCCAGCAGCCAGACCGACAGGGAGAACACTGAAGCTTTCTTT | CASSQTDRENTEAFF